The 15 T cell receptor beta chains presented below share a single source sample, sequenced in a study of blood T cell repertoires in COVID-19 (dated by TCRdb to the early 2020s). The library was prepared using the immunoSEQ multiplex PCR assay. The source is immuneACCESS, and TCRdb retained only in-frame sequences with V and J called. Part of the clones is not carried over; for the studies checked, unresolved V genes explain less than half of this, and the remainder is unexplained. The sample table lists 300,000 to 350,000 clones, approximately 89% of them with a count of one. Together, the top ten hold about 5% of the sample. Sequenced sample: PBMCs or T cells enriched from blood (not recorded which). These receptors all come from a man aged 30-40 years who had recovered from COVID-19.

The J gene is TRBJ2-1, the V gene TRBV5-1; 7 bases match TRBD1. The germline gives CDR1 SGHRS, CDR2 YFSETQ. The CDR3 totals 15 residues. Losses at the gene ends were 4 bases for V and 2 bases for J; bases not matched to a gene: 6. The CDR3 protein is CASSVGQAAYNEQFF. CDR3 nucleotide sequence: TGCGCCAGCAGCGTCGGACAGGCCGCCTACAATGAGCAGTTCTTC.

In this sample, this clone turned up once. For the CDR3, the DNA is TGTGCCATCAGTCCAGCGGGGGCCTACGAGCAGTACTTC. It yields the protein CAISPAGAYEQYF. V usage is TRBV10-3 and J usage is TRBJ2-7; 8 nucleotides align to TRBD2. Germline trimming cut 5 bases from V and 2 bases from J; bases unmatched to any gene: 2. CDR1 and CDR2 (germline): ENHRY, SYGVKD. The CDR3 sequence is 13 residues long.

The V call is TRBV5-1, the J call TRBJ1-2; D is uncertain. Trimming removed 0 bases from V and 8 bases from J, with 14 bases in between. The CDR3 has 14 residues. The V gene's germline CDR1 is SGHRS and CDR2 YFSETQ. CDR3 sequence reads: CASSLVQTQEGYTF. The CDR3 DNA follows: TGCGCCAGCAGCTTGGTCCAAACCCAAGAGGGCTACACCTTC.

The DNA of the CDR3 is TGCGCCAGCTGCGCCACAGGGTCGCCCGGGGAGCTGTTTTTT. Protein product: CASCATGSPGELFF. The J gene is TRBJ2-2, the V gene TRBV5-1; D is perhaps TRBD1 (6 bases). Looked up from germline, CDR1 is SGHRS and CDR2 is YFSETQ. This CDR3 is built from 14 residues. V gave up 7 bases and J gave up 6 bases, with 16 bases separating them. The full variable domain, in which reference TRBV5-1 and TRBJ2-2 provide the parts outside the CDR3, is KAGVTQTPRYLIKTRGQQVTLSCSPISGHRSVSWYQQTPGQGLQFLFEYFSETQRNKGNFPGRFSGRQFSNSRSEMNVSTLELGDSALYLCASCATGSPGELFFGEGSRLTVL.

The chain uses TRBV7-9 and TRBJ2-7; 7 bases are a match to TRBD1. After removal of 4 bases from V and 3 bases from J, the junction contained 6 bases not matched to a gene. The germline V gene has CDR1 SEHNR and CDR2 FQNEAQ (reference sequence). This CDR3 comprises 14 residues. The DNA of the CDR3 is TGTGCCAGCAGCTCCCGGACAGGCGGCTACGAGCAGTACTTC. It is translated as CASSSRTGGYEQYF.

The chain combines TRBV7-2 with TRBJ1-6, with 7 bases lining up with TRBD1. Per the germline V gene, CDR1 is SGHTA and CDR2 is FQGNSA. With 5 bases clipped from V and 8 bases from J, the junction kept 6 bases outside the gene matches. The CDR3 has 14 residues. The CDR3 region is CASSLDRAYSPLHF. The CDR3 nucleotides are TGTGCCAGCAGCCTAGACAGGGCCTATTCACCCCTCCACTTT.

This chain links TRBV30 with TRBJ1-5; 10 bases match TRBD1. The CDR3 loop spans 14 amino acids. J lost 6 bases, V lost 4 bases, and 6 bases had no gene match. Germline V gene sequence: CDR1 GTSNPN, CDR2 SVGIG (reference sequence). This CDR3 reads CAWTGTGEGQPQHF. The CDR3 coding sequence is TGTGCCTGGACTGGGACAGGGGAGGGTCAGCCCCAGCATTTT.

The chain links TRBV24-1 to TRBJ1-2; 9 bases line up with TRBD1. Germline V gene sequence: CDR1 KGHDR, CDR2 SFDVKD. The J segment lost 4 bases and the V segment lost 4 bases, leaving 3 bases of the junction unmatched. The CDR3 is made up of 14 amino acids. Written as DNA, the CDR3 is TGTGCCACCAGTGAGACAGGGGGATCCTATGGCTACACCTTC. It yields the protein CATSETGGSYGYTF.

This chain uses TRBV27 with TRBJ2-5, with TRBD1 as a possible D gene (6 bases). Per germline, CDR1 MNHEY and CDR2 SMNVEV (reference sequence). Trimming cost V 3 bases and J 5 bases, with 16 bases left between them. CDR3 length equals 15 residues. CDR3 sequence: CASSLSQGSLETQYF. CDR3 nucleotide sequence: TGTGCCAGCAGTTTGTCGCAGGGGAGCCTGGAGACCCAGTACTTC.

The chain couples TRBV28 to TRBJ2-7, with D possibly matching TRBD2 (7 bases). This CDR3 comprises 15 residues. Germline V gene lookup returns CDR1 MDHEN and CDR2 SYDVKM. The V end was cut by 7 bases, the J end by 0 bases, with 16 bases between. DNA for the CDR3: TGTGCCAGCACCTGGCGGGGGCTGAGCTCCTACGAGCAGTACTTC. The encoded protein is CASTWRGLSSYEQYF.

The V gene is TRBV19, the J gene TRBJ2-5; tentative D call: TRBD1 (5 bases). The CDR3 runs to 15 residues. Germline-derived CDR1 and CDR2 are LNHDA and SQIVND (reference sequence). Trimming removed 2 bases from V and 5 bases from J, with 15 bases in between. CDR3 DNA sequence: TGTGCCAGTAGTATAATCGGCTTAAAGGGGGAGACCCAGTACTTC. The encoded protein is CASSIIGLKGETQYF.

The chain recombines TRBV21-1 with TRBJ2-1; TRBD1 is the table's D call, not checked against the DNA. TRBV21-1 is given as a pseudogene. This CDR3 has 16 residues. The CDR3: CASSASQGSSYNEQFF. In DNA, the CDR3 is TGTGCCAGCAGCGCCTCACAGGGTAGTTCCTACAATGAGCAGTTCTTC.

The gene calls are TRBV9 and TRBJ2-1; TRBD1 matches at 7 bases. CDR3 length: 14 residues. Per the germline V gene, CDR1 is SGDLS and CDR2 is YYNGEE. V was pared by 4 bases and J by 8 bases, with 9 bases of the junction left unmatched. The CDR3: CASSTDPTGDEQFF. Written as DNA, the CDR3 is TGTGCCAGCAGCACAGACCCCACAGGGGATGAGCAGTTCTTC.

This clone was seen more than once but under ten times. The rearrangement links TRBV2 to TRBJ1-3; D unclear. The length of the CDR3 is 16 residues. The V end was cut by 7 bases, the J end by 0 bases, with 16 bases between. Germline V CDR1 and CDR2: SNHLY, FYNNEI. CDR3 loop: CASISHSLLSGNTIYF. The CDR3 coding sequence is TGTGCCAGCATTTCACACAGCTTGCTCTCTGGAAACACCATATATTTT.

The chain links TRBV10-3 to TRBJ2-3; 8 nucleotides agree with TRBD1. V shed 3 bases and J 0 bases; nucleotides not matched to a gene: 2. The CDR3 is 15 residues long. Germline loops: CDR1 ENHRY, CDR2 SYGVKD. In DNA, the CDR3 is TGTGCCATCAGTGACCGACAGGGGAGCACAGATACGCAGTATTTT. Translated: CAISDRQGSTDTQYF.